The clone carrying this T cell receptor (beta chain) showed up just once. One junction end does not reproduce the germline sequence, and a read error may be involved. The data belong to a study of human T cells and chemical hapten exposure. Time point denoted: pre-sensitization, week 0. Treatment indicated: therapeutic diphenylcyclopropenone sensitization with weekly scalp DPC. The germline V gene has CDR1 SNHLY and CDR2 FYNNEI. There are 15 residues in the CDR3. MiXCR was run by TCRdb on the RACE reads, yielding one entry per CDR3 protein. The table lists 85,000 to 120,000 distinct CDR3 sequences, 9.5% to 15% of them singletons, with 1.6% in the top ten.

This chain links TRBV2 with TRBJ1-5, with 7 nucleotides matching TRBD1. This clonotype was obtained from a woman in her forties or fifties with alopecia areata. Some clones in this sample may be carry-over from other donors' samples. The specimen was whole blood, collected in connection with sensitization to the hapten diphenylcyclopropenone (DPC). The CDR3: CAGSVTGNSNQPQHF. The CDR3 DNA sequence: TGTGCCGGCAGTGTGACAGGGAACAGCAATCAGCCCCAGCATTTT.